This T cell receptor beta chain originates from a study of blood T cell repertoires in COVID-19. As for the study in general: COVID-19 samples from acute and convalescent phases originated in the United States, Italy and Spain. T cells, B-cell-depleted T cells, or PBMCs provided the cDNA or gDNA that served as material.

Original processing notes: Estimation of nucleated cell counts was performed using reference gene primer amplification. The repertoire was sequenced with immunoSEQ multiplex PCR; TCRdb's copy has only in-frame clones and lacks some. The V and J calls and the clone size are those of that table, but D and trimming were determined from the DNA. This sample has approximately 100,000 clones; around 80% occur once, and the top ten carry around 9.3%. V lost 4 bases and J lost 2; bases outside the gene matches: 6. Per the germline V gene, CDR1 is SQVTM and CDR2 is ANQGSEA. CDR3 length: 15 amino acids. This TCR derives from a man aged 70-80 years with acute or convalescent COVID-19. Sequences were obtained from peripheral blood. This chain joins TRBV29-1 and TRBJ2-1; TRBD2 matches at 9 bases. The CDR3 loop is CSVGDSSGTYNEQFF. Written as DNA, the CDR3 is TGCAGCGTTGGGGACTCTAGCGGGACCTACAATGAGCAGTTCTTC.